These 26 T cell receptor beta chains originate from one sample sequenced in a study of blood T cell repertoires in COVID-19. This table comes from immunoSEQ multiplex PCR, and its TCRdb copy is limited to in-frame clones, with some not included. The sample has about 160,000 clones; roughly nine tenths are singletons. Sequencing used peripheral blood. Receptor source: a man in his 60s with active or convalescent COVID-19.

The rearrangement links TRBV6-6 to TRBJ2-6; a weak D match, TRBD1 (6 bases). The CDR3 sequence is 15 residues long. CDR1 is MNHNY and CDR2 is SVGAGI in the germline V gene (reference sequence). Trimming took off 8 bases at V and 0 bases at J, with 11 bases between the two ends. For the CDR3, the DNA is TGTGCCAGCGCCCCAGGGGACTCTGGGGCCAACGTCCTGACTTTC. It encodes CASAPGDSGANVLTF.

The chain recombines TRBV10-2 with TRBJ1-2; no firm D call. The germline V gene has CDR1 WSHSY and CDR2 SAAADI. V gave up 3 bases and J gave up 8 bases, with 13 bases separating them. CDR3 length equals 13 residues. DNA of the CDR3: TGCGCCAGCAGTGACGGGGAGATGATGGGCTACACCTTC. Translated: CASSDGEMMGYTF.

The V gene is TRBV3-1 (or the pseudogene TRBV3-2), the J gene TRBJ1-2, with D unresolved. This CDR3 region has 12 residues. The germline CDR1 and CDR2 sequences are LGHDT and YNNKEL (reference sequence). The ends were cut back, 1 base at V and 5 bases at J, with 5 bases in the middle. The CDR3: CASSQGEYGYTF. CDR3 bases: TGTGCCAGCAGCCAAGGAGAGTATGGCTACACCTTC.

This clone came up a few times. This chain uses TRBV6-6 with TRBJ1-2, with D perhaps TRBD1 (6 bases). This CDR3 has 14 residues. Trimming took off 2 bases at V and 0 bases at J, with 7 bases between the two ends. Germline CDR1 is MNHNY and CDR2 is SVGAGI (reference sequence). The CDR3: CASSYGTTNYGYTF. DNA of the CDR3: TGTGCCAGCAGTTACGGGACAACTAACTATGGCTACACCTTC.

The chain employs TRBV6-1 and TRBJ2-1; the match to TRBD2 covers 8 bases. Germline CDR1 is MNHNS and CDR2 is SASEGT. The CDR3 loop spans 14 amino acids. After removal of 0 bases from V and 8 bases from J, the junction contained 3 bases not matched to a gene. The CDR3 loop is CASSEARGEDEQFF. The CDR3, as DNA: TGTGCCAGCAGTGAAGCGCGGGGGGAGGATGAGCAGTTCTTC.

The chain employs TRBV4-1 and TRBJ1-4; 12 bases fit TRBD1. With 5 bases clipped from V and 10 bases from J, the junction kept 8 bases outside the gene matches. Per the germline V gene, CDR1 is MGHRA and CDR2 is YSYEKL. The CDR3 is 15 amino acids. The CDR3 spells CASSTNPGQGAKLFF. CDR3 in DNA: TGCGCCAGCAGCACGAATCCGGGACAGGGGGCAAAACTGTTTTTT.

The chain links TRBV11-2 to TRBJ1-5; D is unclear. V gave up 0 bases and J gave up 1 base, with 7 bases separating them. The CDR3 loop spans 15 amino acids. Germline assignment: CDR1 SGHAT and CDR2 FQNNGV. CDR3 residues: CASSLDRESNQPQHF. CDR3 coding DNA: TGTGCCAGCAGCTTAGATCGGGAAAGCAATCAGCCCCAGCATTTT.

This chain connects TRBV28 to TRBJ1-2; 7 bases map to TRBD1. The CDR3 spans 14 residues. Germline V CDR1 and CDR2: MDHEN, SYDVKM. J was trimmed by 2 bases and V by 2 bases; bases with no gene match: 2. CDR3 region: CASSLGGQNYGYTF. The CDR3 DNA reads TGTGCCAGCAGTTTAGGGGGACAGAACTATGGCTACACCTTC.

This chain connects TRBV9 to TRBJ2-1; D is unclear. There are 16 residues in the CDR3. Germline CDR1 is SGDLS and CDR2 is YYNGEE. The ends were cut back, 0 bases at V and 6 bases at J, with 16 bases in the middle. In DNA form, the CDR3 reads TGTGCCAGCAGCGTAGGAGCTCAACCTCCGGGCAATGAGCAGTTCTTC. Amino acids: CASSVGAQPPGNEQFF.

The CDR3: CASSWGGASNTEAFF. The CDR3, as DNA: TGTGCCAGCAGCTGGGGAGGAGCTAGTAACACTGAAGCTTTCTTT. The rearrangement joins TRBV7-9 to TRBJ1-1; no clear D. Trimming pared 4 bases from V and 2 bases from J, leaving 14 bases between. This CDR3 is 15 amino acids long. CDR1 is SEHNR, CDR2 FQNEAQ, per germline (reference sequence).

The V call is TRBV10-2, the J call TRBJ1-2, with D possibly being TRBD1 (6 bases). V lost 6 bases and J lost 5, with 13 bases in between. This CDR3 contains 13 residues. Germline V gives CDR1 WSHSY, CDR2 SAAADI. CDR3 nucleotide sequence: TGCGCCAGCAGCCTTGGACAGCAGTATGGCTACACCTTC. Amino acid sequence: CASSLGQQYGYTF.

The chain couples TRBV11-3 to TRBJ2-5; 8 nucleotides match TRBD2. The germline V gene has CDR1 SGHNT and CDR2 YENEEA. CDR3 length: 16 amino acids. V shed 1 base and J 7 bases; nucleotides not matched to a gene: 11. The DNA for the CDR3 is TGTGCCAGCAGCTTAGGGGCCAGCGGGGGCCGAGGGACCCAGTACTTC. Translation gives CASSLGASGGRGTQYF.

This chain joins TRBV5-1 and TRBJ2-2; 10 bases match TRBD1. Germline assignment: CDR1 SGHRS and CDR2 YFSETQ. V lost 7 bases, J lost 5 bases, and 2 bases stayed unmatched. The CDR3 has 13 residues. The CDR3 region has the DNA TGCGCCAGCTGGACAGGGGGAACCGGGGAGCTGTTTTTT. Protein: CASWTGGTGELFF.

This chain links TRBV18 with TRBJ2-7; TRBD2 matches 12 bases. This CDR3 is 14 amino acids long. The junction had 0 bases not matched to a gene; V was cut back by 3 bases and J by 3 bases. Germline V CDR1 and CDR2: KGHSH, LQKENI. The CDR3 DNA is TGTGCCAGCTCACCGACTAGCGGGGGCTACGAGCAGTACTTC. This translates into CASSPTSGGYEQYF.

The chain recombines TRBV28 with TRBJ2-3; 8 bases are a match to TRBD1. V lost 5 bases and J lost 4; bases outside the gene matches: 8. CDR1 MDHEN and CDR2 SYDVKM come from the germline V gene. The CDR3 extends over 15 amino acids. In nucleotides, the CDR3 is TGTGCCAGCAGTAAGGCAGGGGGCATCGCAGATACGCAGTATTTT. The encoded protein is CASSKAGGIADTQYF.

The V gene is TRBV7-2, the J gene TRBJ1-1; possibly TRBD1 for D (5 bases). Per germline, CDR1 SGHTA and CDR2 FQGNSA. The CDR3 extends over 14 amino acids. The ends were cut back, 0 bases at V and 7 bases at J, with 12 bases in the middle. The CDR3 region is CASSLAYQGFEAFF. In DNA, the CDR3 is TGTGCCAGCAGCTTAGCGTACCAGGGCTTTGAAGCTTTCTTT. The full variable domain, its missing parts supplied by reference TRBV7-2 and TRBJ1-1, is GAGVSQSPSNKVTEKGKDVELRCDPISGHTALYWYRQSLGQGLEFLIYFQGNSAPDKSGLPSDRFSAERTGGSVSTLTIQRTQQEDSAVYLCASSLAYQGFEAFFGQGTRLTVV.

The rearrangement joins TRBV18 to TRBJ1-2; unclear D gene. Germline assignment: CDR1 KGHSH and CDR2 LQKENI. There are 14 residues in the CDR3. V gave up 4 bases and J gave up 8 bases, with 17 bases separating them. The CDR3 DNA follows: TGTGCCAGCTCACGAGACACGCCGGGATCCGGCTACACCTTC. This sequence encodes CASSRDTPGSGYTF.

This rearrangement joins TRBV7-2 to TRBJ1-5; TRBD1 matches at 11 bases. V lost 5 bases, J lost 7 bases, and 7 bases stayed unmatched. Germline V gene data show CDR1 as SGHTA and CDR2 as FQGNSA. The CDR3 length is 15 residues. The CDR3 region is CASSQGQGASQPQHF. The CDR3 DNA sequence: TGTGCCAGCAGCCAAGGACAGGGGGCATCCCAGCCCCAGCATTTT.

This chain uses TRBV10-3 with TRBJ2-3; weak D call: TRBD2 (6 bases). The CDR3 length is 12 residues. The germline V and J ends were trimmed by 3 bases and 8 bases, with 9 bases remaining between them. Germline V gene lookup returns CDR1 ENHRY and CDR2 SYGVKD. This chain's CDR3 is CAISELASTQYF. The DNA of the CDR3 is TGTGCCATCAGTGAACTAGCAAGTACGCAGTATTTT.

The gene calls are TRBV27 and TRBJ2-3, with 14 nucleotides matching TRBD2. Germline lookup yields CDR1 MNHEY and CDR2 SMNVEV (reference sequence). Trimming at V came to 1 base and at J to 9 bases, leaving 9 bases not matched to a gene. The CDR3 is 17 residues long. The CDR3 is CASSLFPGLAGGGTQYF. DNA of the CDR3: TGTGCCAGCAGTTTATTTCCCGGACTAGCGGGGGGAGGCACGCAGTATTTT.

This rearrangement joins TRBV18 to TRBJ1-5, with 7 nucleotides matching TRBD1. Germline CDR1 KGHSH, CDR2 LQKENI. The length of the CDR3 is 15 residues. Trimming removed 0 bases from V and 5 bases from J; junction bases left unmatched: 4. The CDR3 protein is CASSPPGQAYQPQHF. The CDR3 DNA reads TGTGCCAGCTCACCACCAGGACAGGCGTATCAGCCCCAGCATTTT.

The CDR3 region is CASSGGETEKLFF. In DNA form, the CDR3 reads TGTGCCAGCTCCGGGGGGGAGACGGAAAAACTGTTTTTT. V gene TRBV11-2 combines with J gene TRBJ1-4; D is perhaps TRBD1 (5 bases). Trimming left V 8 bases short and J 8 bases short, with 15 bases between. Germline loops: CDR1 SGHAT, CDR2 FQNNGV. The CDR3 covers 13 residues.

The V call is TRBV18, the J call TRBJ2-2; D perhaps matches TRBD1 (6 bases). Germline CDR1 reads KGHSH; CDR2 reads LQKENI. V lost 5 bases and J lost 1, with 14 bases in between. This CDR3 region has 16 residues. In nucleotides, the CDR3 is TGTGCCAGCTCAGCATGGGACATCGGGAACACCGGGGAGCTGTTTTTT. Translation gives CASSAWDIGNTGELFF.

The V gene is TRBV28, the J gene TRBJ1-1; 7 nucleotides agree with TRBD1. J lost 3 bases, V lost 5 bases, and 9 bases had no gene match. Germline V lookup: CDR1 MDHEN, CDR2 SYDVKM. The CDR3 has 15 amino acids. The CDR3 DNA reads as TGTGCCAGCAGTACCACAGGGGCAGGAGACACTGAAGCTTTCTTT. The encoded protein is CASSTTGAGDTEAFF.

This chain connects TRBV28 to TRBJ1-1, with a possible D match to TRBD1 (5 bases). The CDR3 spans 12 residues. V lost 4 bases, J lost 5 bases, and 8 bases lay in between. Germline CDR1 reads MDHEN; CDR2 reads SYDVKM. The CDR3 reads CASSSGGTEAFF. The CDR3, as DNA: TGTGCCAGCAGTTCGGGGGGTACTGAAGCTTTCTTT.

The chain carries TRBV10-3 and TRBJ2-6; 9 bases agree with TRBD2. V was clipped by 5 bases and J by 2 bases; unmatched bases: 1. This CDR3 spans 15 amino acids. Looked up from germline, CDR1 is ENHRY and CDR2 is SYGVKD. In DNA, the CDR3 is TGTGCCATCAGTAGCGGGGGGACTGGGGCCAACGTCCTGACTTTC. This encodes CAISSGGTGANVLTF.